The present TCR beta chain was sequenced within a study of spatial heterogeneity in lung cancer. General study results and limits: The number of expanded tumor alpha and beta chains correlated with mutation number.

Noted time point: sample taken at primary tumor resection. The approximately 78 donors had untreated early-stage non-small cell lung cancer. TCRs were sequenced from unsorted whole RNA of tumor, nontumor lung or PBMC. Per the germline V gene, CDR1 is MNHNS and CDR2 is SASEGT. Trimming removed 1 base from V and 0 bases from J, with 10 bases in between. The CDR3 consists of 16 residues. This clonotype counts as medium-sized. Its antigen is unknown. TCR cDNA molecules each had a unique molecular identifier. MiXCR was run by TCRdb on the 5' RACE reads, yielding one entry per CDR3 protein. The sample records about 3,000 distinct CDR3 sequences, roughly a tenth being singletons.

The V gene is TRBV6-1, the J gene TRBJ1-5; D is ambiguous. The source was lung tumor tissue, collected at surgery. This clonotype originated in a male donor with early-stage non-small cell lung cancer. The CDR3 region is CASSEGRIYSNQPQHF. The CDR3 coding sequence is TGTGCCAGCAGTGAAGGGCGGATCTATAGCAATCAGCCCCAGCATTTT.